This entry concerns a single TCR beta chain. Its antigen is not known. The CDR3 sequence is 15 residues long. CDR1 MNHNY and CDR2 SVGAGI come from the germline V gene (reference sequence). Trimming took off 2 bases at V and 6 bases at J, with 17 bases between the two ends. This record belongs to a study of cytomegalovirus exposure and HLA in healthy donors. Whole-study findings and limits: In a later analysis, CMV-associated beta chains were mostly HLA-associated, it appeared. Compared with the roughly 700-donor mean, an Asian-associated ancestry cluster reportedly had fewer N-insertions, according to a later analysis. For cytomegalovirus status, the classifier reportedly gave diagnoses with high specificity and sensitivity. Analysis performed later found around 15,000 TCR beta sequences associated with HLA alleles at 0.05 false discovery rate.

The PCR had 60 Vbeta and 13 Jbeta primers. Method: immunoSEQ multiplex PCR; TCRdb's copy keeps in-frame clones and lacks some. The repertoire includes 150,000 to 200,000 clones, around 79% of them detected once, and approximately 0.47% sits in the top ten. The rearrangement joins TRBV6-6 to TRBJ2-7; D is possibly TRBD1 (5 bases). The TCR originated in a woman in her forties or fifties in good health and CMV-seronegative. Sequencing was performed on PBMCs. CDR3 sequence reads: CASSYLGRAVSEQYF. CDR3 DNA sequence: TGTGCCAGCAGTTACCTGGGCAGGGCGGTTTCCGAGCAGTACTTC.